The 28 T cell receptor beta chains in this list originate from one sample, sequenced in a study of T-cell memory formation after mild COVID-19. Via MiXCR, TCRdb re-called the 5' RACE reads, giving one row per CDR3 protein. The sample has approximately 430,000 distinct CDR3 sequences, around a quarter seen once. The sample taken for sequencing was PBMCs or a T cell subset sorted from them (not recorded which). These receptors were obtained from an adult woman who had mild COVID-19 (a few samples of this study predate the infection). Cell type and time point are not known.

The chain links TRBV2 to TRBJ2-7; 8 positions agree with TRBD1. Trimming cost V 5 bases and J 8 bases; bases outside gene matches: 5. Germline V gene data show CDR1 as SNHLY and CDR2 as FYNNEI. The CDR3 is made up of 12 amino acids. CDR3: CASSLDRAKQYF. The CDR3 region has the DNA TGTGCCAGCAGTTTGGACAGGGCCAAGCAGTACTTC.

This chain links TRBV9 with TRBJ1-1, with TRBD1 matching 8 bases. This CDR3 contains 12 residues. V lost 3 bases to trimming and J lost 11 bases; unmatched junction nucleotides: 6. Germline V gene data show CDR1 as SGDLS and CDR2 as YYNGEE. Written as DNA, the CDR3 is TGTGCCAGCAGCGCGACAGGGGCGCTTGCTTTCTTT. Translating it yields CASSATGALAFF.

The V and J genes are TRBV7-6 and TRBJ2-1; 12 nucleotides line up with TRBD2. Germline values: CDR1 SGHVS, CDR2 FNYEAQ. With V trimmed by 5 bases and J by 8 bases, 7 bases remained unmatched. The CDR3 is 15 residues long. The CDR3 reads CASSTWTSGKDEQFF. In nucleotides, the CDR3 is TGTGCCAGCAGCACGTGGACTAGCGGGAAGGATGAGCAGTTCTTC.

The rearrangement links TRBV6-5 to TRBJ2-7, with unresolved D. This CDR3 comprises 12 residues. Germline lookup yields CDR1 MNHEY and CDR2 SVGAGI. V was pared by 6 bases and J by 4 bases, with 10 bases between. CDR3: CASSGSYYEQYF. In nucleotides, the CDR3 is TGTGCCAGCAGCGGGTCTTATTACGAGCAGTACTTC.

This clonotype was seen only a few times. The rearrangement joins TRBV7-9 to TRBJ1-5, with 7 bases matching TRBD1. The V segment lost 10 bases and the J segment 0 bases; nucleotides outside the gene matches: 6. This CDR3 has 14 amino acids. Germline CDR1 reads SEHNR; CDR2 reads FQNEAQ (reference sequence). The CDR3 DNA reads TGTGCCACCACGACAGGGTCTAGCAATCAGCCCCAGCATTTT. Residues: CATTTGSSNQPQHF.

The chain joins TRBV11-2 to TRBJ1-1, with 7 bases matching TRBD1. The J segment lost 5 bases and the V segment lost 0 bases, leaving 3 bases of the junction unmatched. The V gene's germline CDR1 is SGHAT and CDR2 FQNNGV. This CDR3 is 14 amino acids long. Here the CDR3 DNA reads TGTGCCAGCAGCTTAGATCAGGGGGTGACTGAAGCTTTCTTT. It codes for CASSLDQGVTEAFF.

There are a few counts of this clonotype. This rearrangement joins TRBV7-9 to TRBJ2-1; no reliable D call. Germline V gene lookup returns CDR1 SEHNR and CDR2 FQNEAQ (reference sequence). This CDR3 spans 15 amino acids. V dropped 5 bases and J dropped 0 bases, with 11 bases sitting between them. Written as DNA, the CDR3 is TGTGCCAGCAGCCCACCCGACCTCTCCTACAATGAGCAGTTCTTC. Protein product: CASSPPDLSYNEQFF.

The chain uses TRBV29-1 and TRBJ2-2; 9 nucleotides agree with TRBD2. V was pared by 4 bases and J by 4 bases, with 7 bases of the junction left unmatched. Per the germline V gene, CDR1 is SQVTM and CDR2 is ANQGSEA. The CDR3 loop spans 15 amino acids. The CDR3 nucleotides read TGCAGCGTTGTGTCGCTAGCGGGGCCCACCGGGGAGCTGTTTTTT. Translated: CSVVSLAGPTGELFF.

This chain joins TRBV28 and TRBJ2-1, with TRBD1 matching 7 bases. Per the germline V gene, CDR1 is MDHEN and CDR2 is SYDVKM. J was trimmed by 2 bases and V by 6 bases; bases with no gene match: 7. The CDR3 spans 15 residues. CDR3 nucleotides: TGTGCCAGCAGCGTGAACAGGGGCCCCTACAATGAGCAGTTCTTC. Translated: CASSVNRGPYNEQFF.

The sample holds many counts of this clonotype. The chain uses TRBV18 and TRBJ1-4; no reliable D call. V was clipped by 0 bases and J by 5 bases, with 7 bases between them. This CDR3 has 14 residues. From germline, CDR1 is KGHSH and CDR2 LQKENI. In nucleotides, the CDR3 is TGTGCCAGCTCACCACCGATGGGAAATGAAAAACTGTTTTTT. It codes for CASSPPMGNEKLFF.

The chain employs TRBV29-1 and TRBJ1-2; a weak D match, TRBD1 (5 bases). The CDR3 contains 12 residues. Germline V lookup: CDR1 SQVTM, CDR2 ANQGSEA. Between the trimmed V and J ends, which lost 3 bases and 8 bases, there was a span of 13 bases. The CDR3 loop reads CSVDRGARGYTF. In nucleotides, the CDR3 is TGCAGCGTTGACCGAGGGGCGCGAGGCTACACCTTC.

This clonotype has just a few counts. The rearrangement links TRBV29-1 to TRBJ2-5, with 9 bases lining up with TRBD2. The ends lost 7 bases at V and 5 bases at J; junction bases unmatched: 2. The V gene's germline CDR1 is SQVTM and CDR2 ANQGSEA. This CDR3 has 11 residues. The CDR3 sequence: CSGGLAETQYF. The DNA for the CDR3 is TGCAGCGGAGGACTAGCGGAGACCCAGTACTTC.

This clonotype has ten or more counts. The chain carries TRBV5-1 and TRBJ2-5, with a possible D match to TRBD2 (5 bases). Deletions cut 5 bases from V and 2 bases from J, with 13 bases between. The CDR3 extends over 14 amino acids. CDR1 and CDR2 from the germline V gene are SGHRS and YFSETQ. As DNA, the CDR3 is TGCGCCAGCAGTCCGAGCGGAGGACAAGAGACCCAGTACTTC. Translated: CASSPSGGQETQYF.

This chain joins TRBV29-1 and TRBJ1-2; 11 bases fit TRBD1. CDR1 and CDR2 from the germline V gene are SQVTM and ANQGSEA. CDR3 size: 15 residues. Germline trimming cut 4 bases from V and 7 bases from J; bases unmatched to any gene: 11. The CDR3 protein is CSVGAFGQGAPGYTF. For the CDR3, the DNA is TGCAGCGTTGGGGCTTTTGGACAGGGGGCGCCTGGCTACACCTTC.

This clonotype was counted between two and nine times. The chain links TRBV29-1 to TRBJ1-2, with 7 bases aligning to TRBD1. J was trimmed by 9 bases and V by 6 bases; bases with no gene match: 10. The CDR3 runs to 12 residues. CDR1 and CDR2 (germline): SQVTM, ANQGSEA. The DNA for the CDR3 is TGCAGCGTGACGTTAGGGGACAGTCGCTACACCTTC. It translates to CSVTLGDSRYTF.

V usage is TRBV4-1 and J usage is TRBJ1-5; D remains unclear. The CDR3 has 14 amino acids. The ends were cut back, 1 base at V and 0 bases at J, with 4 bases in the middle. Germline CDR1 reads MGHRA; CDR2 reads YSYEKL. The CDR3 region is CASSQVPSNQPQHF. CDR3 DNA sequence: TGCGCCAGCAGCCAAGTACCTAGCAATCAGCCCCAGCATTTT.

There are a few counts of this clonotype. The chain links TRBV9 to TRBJ1-1; weak D call: TRBD1 (5 bases). The V gene's germline CDR1 is SGDLS and CDR2 YYNGEE. The CDR3 totals 16 residues. V dropped 2 bases and J dropped 0 bases, with 14 bases sitting between them. The CDR3 DNA follows: TGTGCCAGCAGCGTGGACCGGGGACTGATGAACACTGAAGCTTTCTTT. It specifies CASSVDRGLMNTEAFF.

V and J are TRBV11-2 and TRBJ1-1; no clear D. Per germline, CDR1 SGHAT and CDR2 FQNNGV. CDR3 length equals 14 residues. V lost 5 bases and J lost 0, with 10 bases in between. The CDR3 is CASSPQSVNTEAFF. The CDR3 DNA reads as TGTGCCAGCAGCCCTCAAAGTGTGAACACTGAAGCTTTCTTT.

This clonotype was seen a handful of times. Germline is not matched at one junction end, which may reflect a read error. The chain combines TRBV2 with TRBJ1-2; 8 bases agree with TRBD1. The germline gives CDR1 SNHLY, CDR2 FYNNEI. The CDR3 spans 11 residues. CDR3 DNA: TGTGCCTGCAGACAGGGGATTGGCTACACCTTC. This gives the protein CACRQGIGYTF.

V gene TRBV29-1 combines with J gene TRBJ2-7; 8 bases map to TRBD1. The CDR3 covers 14 residues. The germline CDR1 and CDR2 sequences are SQVTM and ANQGSEA. V lost 6 bases to trimming and J lost 2 bases; unmatched junction nucleotides: 9. The CDR3 DNA reads TGCAGCGTAAGGATCGGACAGGGACCCTACGAGCAGTACTTC. It codes for CSVRIGQGPYEQYF.

This clonotype has just a few counts. The chain carries TRBV7-9 and TRBJ2-7; 9 bases line up with TRBD1. The trim removed 5 bases at V and 3 bases at J, leaving 14 bases unmatched. CDR1 SEHNR and CDR2 FQNEAQ come from the germline V gene (reference sequence). The CDR3 consists of 17 residues. CDR3 bases: TGTGCCAGCAGCACATCACCGGGACAGGGATTGGACTACGAGCAGTACTTC. Its translation is CASSTSPGQGLDYEQYF. Based on the CDR3 plus reference TRBV7-9 and TRBJ2-7, the full variable domain is DTGVSQNPRHKITKRGQNVTFRCDPISEHNRLYWYRQTLGQGPEFLTYFQNEAQLEKSRLLSDRFSAERPKGSFSTLEIQRTEQGDSAMYLCASSTSPGQGLDYEQYFGPGTRLTVT.

On this clonotype: This may be a read error, as it is one base from a much larger clone. V gene TRBV15 combines with J gene TRBJ2-7; 8 bases agree with TRBD1. The CDR3 runs 14 residues. Germline V gene data show CDR1 as LNHNV and CDR2 as YYDKDF (reference sequence). Trimming took 3 bases from V and 2 from J; bases not matched to a gene: 3. The CDR3, as DNA: TGTGCCACCAGCAGCGACAGGGGACCCTACGAGCAGTACTTC. Its protein is CATSSDRGPYEQYF.

This clonotype occurred a few times. The V gene is TRBV7-6, the J gene TRBJ2-1, with 9 bases that match TRBD2. Germline V gene sequence: CDR1 SGHVS, CDR2 FNYEAQ. The trim removed 1 base at V and 8 bases at J, leaving 6 bases unmatched. CDR3 length: 15 amino acids. DNA for the CDR3: TGTGCCAGCAGCTTAGTGGCTAGCGGGAAGGATGAGCAGTTCTTC. This sequence encodes CASSLVASGKDEQFF.

The chain combines TRBV6-5 with TRBJ2-7; D unresolved. V shed 2 bases and J shed 3 bases, with 11 bases lying between them. The CDR3 sequence is 14 residues long. Germline CDR1 reads MNHEY; CDR2 reads SVGAGI. The CDR3 protein is CASSYRSPSYEQYF. The CDR3 DNA is TGTGCCAGCAGTTACCGTAGTCCGAGCTACGAGCAGTACTTC.

This chain links TRBV4-3 with TRBJ2-7; possible D gene TRBD1, 7 bases. The germline gives CDR1 LGHNA, CDR2 YSLEER. This CDR3 has 15 amino acids. V was pared by 4 bases and J by 5 bases, with 18 bases between. The CDR3 DNA is TGCGCCAGCAGCCGGGGGGCGGACAGGAGAGACGAGCAGTACTTC. It codes for CASSRGADRRDEQYF.

This clonotype was seen only a few times. V gene TRBV20-1 combines with J gene TRBJ2-1; 7 nucleotides line up with TRBD2. The CDR3 totals 14 residues. After removal of 3 bases from V and 4 bases from J, the junction contained 6 bases not matched to a gene. Germline CDR1 reads DFQATT; CDR2 reads SNEGSKA (reference sequence). The CDR3 loop reads CSARSLAVYNEQFF. In DNA, the CDR3 is TGCAGTGCTAGGTCGCTAGCGGTATACAATGAGCAGTTCTTC.

This clonotype was seen only a few times. The genes are TRBV7-6 and TRBJ2-1; a possible D gene is TRBD1 (6 bases). The CDR3 runs to 14 residues. The germline V gene has CDR1 SGHVS and CDR2 FNYEAQ. Deletions cut 1 base from V and 8 bases from J, with 12 bases between. Here the CDR3 reads CASSLDRAGDEQFF. CDR3 in DNA: TGTGCCAGCAGCTTAGACAGGGCTGGGGATGAGCAGTTCTTC.

This clonotype was observed a handful of times. The gene calls are TRBV12-3 or TRBV12-4 and TRBJ2-7; 8 positions match TRBD1. Trimming removed 6 bases from V and 6 bases from J; junction bases left unmatched: 7. The CDR3 totals 13 residues. The CDR3 is CASSRDRRGEQYF. DNA of the CDR3: TGTGCCAGCAGCCGGGACAGGAGGGGCGAGCAGTACTTC.